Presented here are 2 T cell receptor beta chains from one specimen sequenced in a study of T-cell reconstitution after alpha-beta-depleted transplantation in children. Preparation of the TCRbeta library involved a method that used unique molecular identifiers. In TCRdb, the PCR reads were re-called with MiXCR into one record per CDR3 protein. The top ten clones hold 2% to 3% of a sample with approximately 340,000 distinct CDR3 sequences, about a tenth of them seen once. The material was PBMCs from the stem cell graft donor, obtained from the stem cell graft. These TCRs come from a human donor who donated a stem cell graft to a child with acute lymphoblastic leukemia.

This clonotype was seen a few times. The DNA of the CDR3 is TGTGCCAGCACCGACTCAACTAATGAAAAACTGTTTTTT. Residues: CASTDSTNEKLFF. The chain carries TRBV7-6 and TRBJ1-4; D not certain. The CDR3 consists of 13 residues. The germline gives CDR1 SGHVS, CDR2 FNYEAQ. Trimming removed 7 bases from V and 0 bases from J, with 6 bases in between.

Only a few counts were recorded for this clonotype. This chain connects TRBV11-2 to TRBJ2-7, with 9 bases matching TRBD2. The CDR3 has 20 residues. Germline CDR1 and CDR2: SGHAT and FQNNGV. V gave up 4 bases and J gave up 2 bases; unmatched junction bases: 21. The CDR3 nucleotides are TGTGCCAGCAGCTCCCCTCAGCTCCCGGGGGGGACTAGCCCAACCTACGAGCAGTACTTC. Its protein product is CASSSPQLPGGTSPTYEQYF.